This T cell receptor (beta chain) was observed in a study of neoadjuvant anti-PD-1 for oral cavity cancer. About this clone: Its antigen is unknown.

Germline CDR1 reads MDHEN; CDR2 reads SYDVKM. Trimming removed 4 bases from V and 3 bases from J; junction bases left unmatched: 19. There are 20 residues in the CDR3. Blood libraries mostly used around 0.45 ug genomic DNA, six replicates each. Clones were sequenced by immunoSEQ multiplex PCR, and TCRdb holds only the in-frame ones, with some missing. The sample lists about 68,000 clones, about 85% occurring once. Time point noted: after neoadjuvant nivolumab, at surgical resection. Patients were newly diagnosed with stage II-IVA oral cavity squamous cell carcinoma without prior systemic or radiation treatment. Whole-study results and caveats: Higher pretreatment Treg/Th17 ratios tracked higher pretreatment blood clonality. Post-nivolumab, blood T cell clonality was significantly elevated in non-responders.

The source material was PBMCs, sampled after nivolumab (anti-PD-1) treatment. V and J are TRBV28 and TRBJ2-5, with 11 bases fitting TRBD2. The sequence came from a person between 40 and 85 years old with oral cavity squamous cell carcinoma. The CDR3, as DNA: TGTGCCAGCAGTTCAACCACGGGGGGAACTAGCGGGAGAATGGAAGAGACCCAGTACTTC. The encoded protein is CASSSTTGGTSGRMEETQYF.